These 29 T cell receptor beta chains originate from one sample sequenced in a study of blood T cells in healthy people across ages. The second PCR ran about 6 to 11 cycles with a sample-barcoded 5' primer and J-beta primers. TCRdb called the 5' RACE reads again in MiXCR, with one record for every CDR3 protein. The data hold 600,000 or so distinct CDR3 sequences, with less than 60% observed a single time. The material sequenced was blood. Receptors originate from a man older than 75 in good health.

The CDR3 DNA reads as TGTGCCAGCAGCTTTATGACCGGGAACACTGAAGCTTTCTTT. Its protein is CASSFMTGNTEAFF. The rearrangement links TRBV11-2 to TRBJ1-1; D unresolved. This CDR3 is 14 amino acids long. Germline V gives CDR1 SGHAT, CDR2 FQNNGV. The V and J ends lost 3 bases and 1 base respectively, with 9 bases between them.

The count of this clonotype is one. The chain has TRBV2 and TRBJ2-5, with no clear D. This CDR3 is built from 12 residues. V lost 11 bases to trimming and J lost 2 bases, with 12 bases between them. Germline V gives CDR1 SNHLY, CDR2 FYNNEI. The CDR3 sequence: CALGWDQETQYF. In DNA form, the CDR3 reads TGTGCCCTGGGATGGGATCAAGAGACCCAGTACTTC.

Ten or more counts support this clonotype. V gene TRBV6-6 combines with J gene TRBJ2-3; D gene uncertain. The CDR3 spans 12 residues. The germline V gene has CDR1 MNHNY and CDR2 SVGAGI (reference sequence). V was pared by 9 bases and J by 2 bases, with 9 bases between. The CDR3 sequence: CASNRFTDTQYF. DNA for the CDR3: TGTGCCAGTAACCGGTTCACAGATACGCAGTATTTT.

This clonotype was picked up a small number of times. V and J are TRBV6-5 and TRBJ2-1; D may be TRBD2 (6 bases). Germline CDR1 and CDR2: MNHEY and SVGAGI. The V end lost 6 bases, the J end lost 0 bases, and 15 bases lay between the germline ends. The CDR3 extends over 16 amino acids. The CDR3 loop is CASREGYLSSYNEQFF. In DNA form, the CDR3 reads TGTGCCAGCAGGGAGGGATACTTGAGCTCCTACAATGAGCAGTTCTTC.

This clonotype turned up a few times. The chain uses TRBV3-1 and TRBJ2-4, with unresolved D. Judging by the DNA end, TRBJ2-7 fits better; the J call may be wrong. CDR3 length equals 14 residues. The germline V gene has CDR1 LGHDT and CDR2 YNNKEL (reference sequence). This chain's CDR3 is CASSQVDLIYEQYF. CDR3 bases: TGTGCCAGCAGCCAAGTTGATTTAATCTACGAGCAGTACTTC.

This clonotype was observed many times. The chain couples TRBV6-5 to TRBJ2-5; the D call may be TRBD1 or TRBD2 (5 bases each). The CDR3 totals 14 residues. Deletions cut 2 bases from V and 5 bases from J, with 12 bases between. Per germline, CDR1 MNHEY and CDR2 SVGAGI. The CDR3 loop reads CASSYARGAETQYF. The DNA of the CDR3 is TGTGCCAGCAGTTACGCGAGGGGAGCGGAGACCCAGTACTTC.

V usage is TRBV6-2 or TRBV6-3 and J usage is TRBJ2-5; no clear D gene. Germline loops: CDR1 MNHEY, CDR2 SVGEGT. Trimming removed 2 bases from V and 0 bases from J, with 7 bases in between. The CDR3 runs to 14 residues. Here the CDR3 reads CASSYAPYQETQYF. CDR3 DNA: TGTGCCAGCAGTTACGCACCGTACCAAGAGACCCAGTACTTC.

The chain links TRBV25-1 to TRBJ2-1; the D gene is possibly TRBD1 (6 bases). The V and J ends lost 8 bases and 0 bases respectively, with 17 bases between them. CDR3 size: 16 residues. Germline V gene sequence: CDR1 MGHDK, CDR2 SYGVNS. In DNA, the CDR3 is TGTGCCAGCCCGCCTCCGGGACACATCTCCTACAATGAGCAGTTCTTC. This encodes CASPPPGHISYNEQFF.

The V gene is TRBV6-6, the J gene TRBJ2-5; perhaps TRBD1 as D (6 bases). Germline CDR1 reads MNHNY; CDR2 reads SVGAGI (reference sequence). Trimming took off 0 bases at V and 5 bases at J, with 10 bases between the two ends. The CDR3 runs to 14 residues. Here the CDR3 DNA reads TGTGCCAGCAGTTACTCCCACAGGGAGGAGACCCAGTACTTC. Translation gives CASSYSHREETQYF.

This clonotype showed up just a few times. The chain joins TRBV11-2 to TRBJ2-7; no definite D call. Germline CDR1 and CDR2: SGHAT and FQNNGV. With 4 bases removed from V and 3 bases from J, the gap between germline ends came to 7 bases. There are 12 residues in the CDR3. CDR3 sequence reads: CASSSFYYEQYF. CDR3 sequence (DNA): TGTGCCAGCAGCTCCTTTTACTACGAGCAGTACTTC.

The genes are TRBV4-3 and TRBJ1-2; D remains unclear. The germline V gene encodes CDR1 LGHNA and CDR2 YSLEER. The CDR3 has 14 residues. Trimming took 0 bases from V and 2 from J, leaving 7 bases between them. Here the CDR3 DNA reads TGCGCCAGCAGCCAAGACAGTGGAAACTATGGCTACACCTTC. This translates into CASSQDSGNYGYTF.

The chain links TRBV12-3 or TRBV12-4 to TRBJ2-7; 7 bases fit TRBD2. The junction had 12 bases not matched to a gene; V was cut back by 5 bases and J by 5 bases. CDR3 size: 15 residues. The CDR3 protein is CASSGRDNREDEQYF. For the CDR3, the DNA is TGTGCCAGCAGTGGCAGGGATAATCGGGAGGACGAGCAGTACTTC.

This clonotype was recorded a few times. V usage is TRBV18 and J usage is TRBJ2-3; D uncertain. Trimming left V 1 base short and J 1 base short, with 6 bases between. This CDR3 comprises 14 residues. Germline V gene sequence: CDR1 KGHSH, CDR2 LQKENI. The CDR3 region has the DNA TGTGCCAGCTCACCACAGGGCCGCACAGATACGCAGTATTTT. It yields the protein CASSPQGRTDTQYF.

V and J are TRBV20-1 and TRBJ2-1; possibly TRBD2 for D (5 bases). This CDR3 has 14 residues. Germline V gene lookup returns CDR1 DFQATT and CDR2 SNEGSKA (reference sequence). V shed 7 bases and J shed 2 bases, with 15 bases lying between them. The CDR3 DNA is TGCAGTGTCACTCTACTCGGGACCTACAATGAGCAGTTCTTC. Translating it yields CSVTLLGTYNEQFF.

The V gene is TRBV24-1, the J gene TRBJ2-3; TRBD2 agrees at 8 bases. With V trimmed by 7 bases and J by 4 bases, 3 bases remained unmatched. CDR3 length: 13 amino acids. Per germline, CDR1 KGHDR and CDR2 SFDVKD. CDR3 loop: CATRGAGADTQYF. The CDR3 DNA reads as TGTGCCACCAGAGGAGCGGGGGCAGATACGCAGTATTTT.

The V and J genes are TRBV7-2 and TRBJ2-4; 9 bases match TRBD1. The better agreement between TRBJ2-7 and the DNA end casts doubt on the J call. Germline loops: CDR1 SGHTA, CDR2 FQGNSA. The CDR3 length is 17 residues. The CDR3: CASSLAGGGQGRYEQYF. CDR3 DNA: TGTGCCAGCAGCTTAGCGGGCGGGGGACAGGGACGCTACGAGCAGTACTTC.

The chain joins TRBV6-2 or TRBV6-3 to TRBJ1-2; D is perhaps TRBD1 (6 bases). This CDR3 is 13 amino acids long. Germline CDR1 is MNHEY and CDR2 is SVGEGT. The ends were cut back, 4 bases at V and 3 bases at J, with 9 bases in the middle. CDR3 sequence: CASSSTGYYGYTF. DNA of the CDR3: TGTGCCAGCAGTTCGACAGGCTACTATGGCTACACCTTC.

V gene TRBV5-5 combines with J gene TRBJ2-5; 7 bases line up with TRBD2. CDR1 SGHKS and CDR2 YYEKEE come from the germline V gene (reference sequence). The CDR3 is 15 residues long. V gave up 4 bases and J gave up 0 bases; unmatched junction bases: 6. CDR3 DNA: TGTGCCAGCAGCCTTCGGGGGGACGACCAAGAGACCCAGTACTTC. This encodes CASSLRGDDQETQYF. The variable domain in full, completed from reference TRBV5-5 and TRBJ2-5, reads DAGVTQSPTHLIKTRGQQVTLRCSPISGHKSVSWYQQVLGQGPQFIFQYYEKEERGRGNFPDRFSARQFPNYSSELNVNALLLGDSALYLCASSLRGDDQETQYFGPGTRLLVL.

The V and J genes are TRBV10-2 and TRBJ1-6, with 8 bases lining up with TRBD1. CDR1 and CDR2 (germline): WSHSY, SAAADI. CDR3 size: 14 residues. V was pared by 7 bases and J by 5 bases, with 4 bases of the junction left unmatched. The DNA of the CDR3 is TGCGCCAGCAACCTACAGGGGGATAATTCACCCCTCCACTTT. It specifies CASNLQGDNSPLHF.

CDR3 protein: CASGLMGKYEQYF. The CDR3 nucleotides are TGTGCTAGTGGTTTGATGGGGAAATACGAGCAGTACTTC. The chain combines TRBV12-5 with TRBJ2-7, with D unclear. V lost 2 bases, J lost 4 bases, and 9 bases lay in between. From germline, CDR1 is LGHNT and CDR2 FRNRAP. This CDR3 comprises 13 residues.

In nucleotides, the CDR3 is TGCGCCAGCAGCCCTACAGGGCTGGTCGAGCAGTACTTC. It codes for CASSPTGLVEQYF. The genes are TRBV5-1 and TRBJ2-7; perhaps TRBD1 as D (6 bases). This CDR3 is built from 13 residues. The germline CDR1 and CDR2 sequences are SGHRS and YFSETQ. V was trimmed by 4 bases and J by 6 bases, leaving 14 bases between them.

V is TRBV20-1 and J is TRBJ2-3; the D gene is possibly TRBD2 (6 bases). The CDR3 has 12 residues. Germline CDR1 DFQATT, CDR2 SNEGSKA (reference sequence). The germline V and J ends were trimmed by 2 bases and 5 bases, with 8 bases remaining between them. The CDR3, as DNA: TGCAGTGCTAGACAGGGACTAGATACGCAGTATTTT. This encodes CSARQGLDTQYF.

The J gene is TRBJ2-1, the V gene TRBV24-1, with D perhaps given as TRBD1 or TRBD2 (5 bases each). The V and J ends lost 7 bases and 5 bases respectively, with 17 bases between them. CDR1 is KGHDR, CDR2 SFDVKD, per germline. The CDR3 contains 15 residues. In DNA form, the CDR3 reads TGTGCCACCAGACCCGGGACCTCGCCCCACAATGAGCAGTTCTTC. Its protein product is CATRPGTSPHNEQFF.

The V call is TRBV4-1, the J call TRBJ2-5; TRBD1 aligns across 7 bases. Germline V lookup: CDR1 MGHRA, CDR2 YSYEKL. CDR3 length: 15 residues. The junction had 7 bases not matched to a gene; V was cut back by 3 bases and J by 3 bases. This CDR3 reads CASSHAGTEEETQYF. CDR3 sequence (DNA): TGCGCCAGCAGCCACGCCGGGACAGAAGAAGAGACCCAGTACTTC.

This clonotype was seen more than once but under ten times. The chain has TRBV7-2 and TRBJ2-7, with 10 bases that match TRBD1. CDR1 is SGHTA, CDR2 FQGNSA, per germline. The CDR3 spans 15 residues. V was pared by 4 bases and J by 4 bases, with 7 bases of the junction left unmatched. DNA of the CDR3: TGTGCCAGCAGCTACTCGACAGGGGGCGCTTACGAGCAGTACTTC. Its translation is CASSYSTGGAYEQYF.

V is TRBV30 and J is TRBJ2-1; D uncertain. Per the germline V gene, CDR1 is GTSNPN and CDR2 is SVGIG (reference sequence). The CDR3 sequence is 11 residues long. V lost 4 bases to trimming and J lost 7 bases, with 8 bases between them. DNA for the CDR3: TGTGCCTGGAAGAGCCGTAATGAGCAGTTCTTC. Translated: CAWKSRNEQFF.

This chain links TRBV12-3 or TRBV12-4 with TRBJ2-1, with TRBD2 identical over 12 bases. Germline trimming cut 3 bases from V and 6 bases from J; bases unmatched to any gene: 3. This CDR3 spans 15 amino acids. CDR3 amino acids: CASSFSTSGGNEQFF. CDR3 nucleotide sequence: TGTGCCAGCAGTTTTTCGACTAGCGGGGGCAATGAGCAGTTCTTC.

The chain recombines TRBV9 with TRBJ2-1, with 15 bases that match TRBD2. After removal of 3 bases from V and 7 bases from J, the junction contained 17 bases not matched to a gene. Looked up from germline, CDR1 is SGDLS and CDR2 is YYNGEE. There are 20 residues in the CDR3. CDR3 in DNA: TGTGCCAGCAGCGCACGCCCCGGGACTAGCGGGGGGCCCCTGGGGAATGAGCAGTTCTTC. Protein: CASSARPGTSGGPLGNEQFF.

This chain joins TRBV27 and TRBJ1-6, with D tentatively TRBD1 (5 bases). Germline assignment: CDR1 MNHEY and CDR2 SMNVEV (reference sequence). V was clipped by 4 bases and J by 10 bases, with 20 bases between them. The CDR3 has 16 residues. The chain's CDR3 is CASSSTAGPKRSPLHF. Here the CDR3 DNA reads TGTGCCAGCAGTTCCACAGCGGGGCCCAAGAGGTCACCCCTCCACTTT.